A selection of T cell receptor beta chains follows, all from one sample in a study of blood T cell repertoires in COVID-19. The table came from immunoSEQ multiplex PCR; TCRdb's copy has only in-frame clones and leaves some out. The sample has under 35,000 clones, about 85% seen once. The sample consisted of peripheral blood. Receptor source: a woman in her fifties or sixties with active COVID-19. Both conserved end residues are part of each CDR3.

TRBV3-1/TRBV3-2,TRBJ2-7,CASRPGTGGYEQYF
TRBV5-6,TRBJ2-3,CASSLAGGAGTDTQYF
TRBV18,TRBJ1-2,CASSPRPGQGASVHYGYTF
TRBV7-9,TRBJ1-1,CASSQGAYEAFF
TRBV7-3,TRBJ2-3,CASSLTGAGDTQYF
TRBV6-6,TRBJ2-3,CASSPRTGATPTGATDTQYF
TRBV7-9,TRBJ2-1,CASSLGLAANEQFF
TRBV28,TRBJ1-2,CASIGQTNYGYTF
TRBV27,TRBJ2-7,CASGAPYEQYF
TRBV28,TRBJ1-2,CATPSQTGTNYGYTF
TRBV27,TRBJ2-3,CASSLLLAGGPTTQYF
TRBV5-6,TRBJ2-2,CASSLWTSGRSGELFF
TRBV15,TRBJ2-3,CATSRGLAGTDTQYF
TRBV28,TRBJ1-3,CASSLRGGNTIYF
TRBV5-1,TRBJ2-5,CASSLFTGVETQYF
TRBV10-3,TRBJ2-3,CAISDRTSMADTQYF
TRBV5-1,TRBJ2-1,CASSLDIAGGYNEQFF
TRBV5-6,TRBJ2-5,CASSWGPRTVRETQYF
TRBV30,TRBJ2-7,CAWSPGQISYEQYF
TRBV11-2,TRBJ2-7,CASSITGNYEQYF
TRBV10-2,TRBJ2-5,CASSGSGETQYF
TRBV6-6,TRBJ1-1,CASTSPRTGYTEAFF
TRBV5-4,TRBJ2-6,CASTPVAQSGANVLTF
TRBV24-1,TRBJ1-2,CATSDRGNYGYTF
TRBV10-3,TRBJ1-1,CATKDIAELMNTEAFF
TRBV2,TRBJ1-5,CASSERVRNQPQHF
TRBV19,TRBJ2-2,CACTRQGYTGELFF
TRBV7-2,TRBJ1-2,CASRQNRGDYGYTF
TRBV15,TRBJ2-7,CATSREGGEQYF
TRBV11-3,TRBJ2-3,CAAAIRTDTQYF
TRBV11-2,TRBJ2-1,CASSLQGNNEQFF
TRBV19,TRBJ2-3,CASSGYDTPLLPDTQYF
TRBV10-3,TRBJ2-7,CAISEAGYEQYF
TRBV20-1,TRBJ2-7,CSAGLSYEQYF
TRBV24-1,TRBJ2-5,CATSDLYRGVETQYF
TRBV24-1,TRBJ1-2,CATSDFAGTGGVYGYTF
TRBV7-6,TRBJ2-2,CASSFLAGGLTGELFF
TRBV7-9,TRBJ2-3,CASSPAGDTQYF
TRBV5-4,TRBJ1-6,CASSEGPLDNSPLHF
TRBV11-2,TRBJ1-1,CASSGRQGRNTEAFF
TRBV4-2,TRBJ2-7,CASSQEWASYEQYF
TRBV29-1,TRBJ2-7,CSASGTGRYEQYF
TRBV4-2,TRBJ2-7,CASSQEQGAGGEQYF
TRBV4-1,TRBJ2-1,CASSRPGGPREQFF
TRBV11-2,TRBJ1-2,CASSFGQGSYGYTF
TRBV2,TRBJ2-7,CASRKGGRSYEQYF
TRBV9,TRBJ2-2,CASSTGTAQNTGELFF